A single sample is the source of the 27 T cell receptor beta chains below, sequenced in a study of T cell repertoires in cytomegalovirus infection. TCRdb redid the calling of the reads with MiXCR, one entry per CDR3 protein. The table has hundreds of thousands of distinct CDR3 sequences, about 42% seen once; the top ten hold about 39%. Which antigens these TCRs recognize remains unknown. This specimen was cultured PBMCs, taken from culture after CMV antigen stimulation. All receptors derive from a human donor in good health (CMV status not recorded). Some clones in this sample may be carry-over from other donors' samples.

The chain is built from TRBV6-1 and TRBJ1-1, with D perhaps TRBD1 (5 bases). V was cut by 1 base and J by 0 bases, with 12 bases left in between. Germline assignment: CDR1 MNHNS and CDR2 SASEGT. The CDR3 extends over 16 amino acids. This CDR3 is CASSEERGVVNTEAFF. CDR3 coding DNA: TGTGCCAGCAGTGAAGAAAGGGGCGTAGTGAACACTGAAGCTTTCTTT.

This clonotype has more than one count but fewer than ten. This chain connects TRBV12-3 or TRBV12-4 to TRBJ2-5, with 7 bases matching TRBD2. J lost 3 bases, V lost 4 bases, and 2 bases had no gene match. The CDR3 totals 13 residues. In DNA form, the CDR3 reads TGTGCCAGCAGTTCCCGGGGGGAAGAGACCCAGTACTTC. Amino acid sequence: CASSSRGEETQYF.

This clonotype was seen a few times. The V and J genes are TRBV6-1 and TRBJ2-5; no clear D. Per germline, CDR1 MNHNS and CDR2 SASEGT. This CDR3 region has 13 residues. With 4 bases removed from V and 2 bases from J, the gap between germline ends came to 8 bases. CDR3 residues: CASSVAFQETQYF. The CDR3 DNA is TGTGCCAGCAGTGTGGCCTTTCAAGAGACCCAGTACTTC.

The rearrangement links TRBV4-3 to TRBJ1-1; D unresolved. The CDR3 is 13 amino acids. Germline CDR1 is LGHNA and CDR2 is YSLEER. Trimming stripped 4 bases from V and 3 bases from J, with 9 bases between. The chain's CDR3 is CASSPDTHTEAFF. CDR3 DNA sequence: TGCGCCAGCAGCCCCGACACTCACACTGAAGCTTTCTTT.

V and J are TRBV12-3 or TRBV12-4 and TRBJ2-1; the match to TRBD2 covers 10 bases. This CDR3 comprises 18 residues. After removal of 5 bases from V and 6 bases from J, the junction contained 16 bases not matched to a gene. The CDR3 bases are TGTGCCAGCAGTCGGGGTCGTGTCCTAGCGGGAGTTGGCAATGAGCAGTTCTTC. Its protein product is CASSRGRVLAGVGNEQFF.

The chain recombines TRBV19 with TRBJ2-3, with D maybe TRBD2 (6 bases). V was clipped by 1 base and J by 2 bases, with 10 bases between them. The germline V gene encodes CDR1 LNHDA and CDR2 SQIVND (reference sequence). The length of the CDR3 is 15 residues. The chain's CDR3 is CASSIGGEPTDTQYF. Written as DNA, the CDR3 is TGTGCCAGTAGTATAGGGGGGGAGCCCACAGATACGCAGTATTTT.

V usage is TRBV28 and J usage is TRBJ2-1; 11 bases match TRBD2. The V and J ends lost 8 bases and 4 bases, in that order; junction bases with no gene match: 4. The CDR3 sequence is 14 residues long. The germline CDR1 and CDR2 sequences are MDHEN and SYDVKM. CDR3 nucleotides: TGTGCCAGCTGGGGGACTAGCGGTTACAATGAGCAGTTCTTC. This gives the protein CASWGTSGYNEQFF.

This clonotype appeared a few times. The chain uses TRBV7-2 and TRBJ2-7; D is undetermined. The CDR3 loop spans 14 amino acids. Trimming took 2 bases from V and 2 from J, leaving 10 bases between them. The germline V gene encodes CDR1 SGHTA and CDR2 FQGNSA. The CDR3 coding sequence is TGTGCCAGCAGCTTACGGCCCCAGCCCTACGAGCAGTACTTC. This gives the protein CASSLRPQPYEQYF. Supplemented by reference TRBV7-2 and TRBJ2-7, the full variable domain reads GAGVSQSPSNKVTEKGKDVELRCDPISGHTALYWYRQSLGQGLEFLIYFQGNSAPDKSGLPSDRFSAERTGGSVSTLTIQRTQQEDSAVYLCASSLRPQPYEQYFGPGTRLTVT.

This clonotype was detected many times. The chain is built from TRBV7-2 and TRBJ1-5; perhaps TRBD1 as D (6 bases). Per the germline V gene, CDR1 is SGHTA and CDR2 is FQGNSA. CDR3 length: 14 amino acids. The V end lost 4 bases, the J end lost 3 bases, and 10 bases lay between the germline ends. As DNA, the CDR3 is TGTGCCAGCAGCTCGAACAGGGACAATCAGCCCCAGCATTTT. This encodes CASSSNRDNQPQHF.

The gene calls are TRBV28 and TRBJ2-5; 9 bases map to TRBD2. The CDR3 has 18 residues. CDR1 is MDHEN and CDR2 is SYDVKM in the germline V gene. With 6 bases clipped from V and 5 bases from J, the junction kept 19 bases outside the gene matches. CDR3 in DNA: TGTGCCAGCAGCCGGCTGGGTGAGGGGGTAGCGGGGGTGGAGACCCAGTACTTC. Its translation is CASSRLGEGVAGVETQYF.

The V call is TRBV20-1, the J call TRBJ2-3; no clear D gene. The CDR3 has 16 amino acids. V lost 1 base and J lost 3, with 17 bases in between. Germline assignment: CDR1 DFQATT and CDR2 SNEGSKA (reference sequence). The CDR3 nucleotides read TGCAGTGCTAGAGGTAGCCGTGAGGCCCCTACAGATACGCAGTATTTT. This codes for CSARGSREAPTDTQYF.

This clonotype showed up many times. V usage is TRBV7-2 and J usage is TRBJ2-3; 7 positions match TRBD2. The V gene end was trimmed by 2 bases and the J gene end by 6 bases; junction bases not matched to a gene: 11. The CDR3 contains 16 residues. Germline V gene data show CDR1 as SGHTA and CDR2 as FQGNSA. The CDR3 DNA reads as TGTGCCAGCAGCTTAAATAAGCGGGGTAGCATGGATACGCAGTATTTT. It codes for CASSLNKRGSMDTQYF.

A single count supports this clonotype. The chain recombines TRBV6-2 or TRBV6-3 with TRBJ2-3; 8 bases match TRBD1. With V trimmed by 4 bases and J by 5 bases, 5 bases remained unmatched. The CDR3 is made up of 14 amino acids. From germline, CDR1 is MNHEY and CDR2 SVGEGT. DNA for the CDR3: TGTGCCAGCAGTTTCGGCAGGGGGCGAGATACGCAGTATTTT. It translates to CASSFGRGRDTQYF.

The chain combines TRBV24-1 with TRBJ1-1, with 7 bases lining up with TRBD1. This CDR3 contains 13 residues. The ends lost 2 bases at V and 11 bases at J; junction bases unmatched: 7. Germline assignment: CDR1 KGHDR and CDR2 SFDVKD. The CDR3 DNA is TGTGCCACCAGTGATTGGACAGGCATCTCGGCTTTCTTT. Translation gives CATSDWTGISAFF.

This clonotype has a single count. The chain uses TRBV19 and TRBJ2-1, with D uncertain. V was shortened by 3 bases and J by 0 bases, with 9 bases between the two germline ends. In germline, CDR1 is LNHDA, CDR2 SQIVND (reference sequence). The CDR3 totals 15 residues. CDR3 in amino acids: CASSIGSSSYNEQFF. The DNA for the CDR3 is TGTGCCAGTAGTATCGGCTCGAGCTCCTACAATGAGCAGTTCTTC. Full variable domain (rest looked up from reference TRBV19 and TRBJ2-1): DGGITQSPKYLFRKEGQNVTLSCEQNLNHDAMYWYRQDPGQGLRLIYYSQIVNDFQKGDIAEGYSVSREKKESFPLTVTSAQKNPTAFYLCASSIGSSSYNEQFFGPGTRLTVL.

The J gene is TRBJ2-3, the V gene TRBV4-1; D remains unclear. The CDR3 loop spans 15 amino acids. From germline, CDR1 is MGHRA and CDR2 YSYEKL. Between the trimmed V and J ends, which lost 2 bases and 2 bases, there was a span of 11 bases. The CDR3 here is CASSQRFYSTDTQYF. The CDR3 DNA follows: TGCGCCAGCAGCCAAAGGTTTTACTCCACAGATACGCAGTATTTT.

The chain carries TRBV19 and TRBJ2-7, with TRBD2 matching 10 bases. The V gene's germline CDR1 is LNHDA and CDR2 SQIVND (reference sequence). V trimming: 5 bases; J trimming: 6 bases; junction bases outside the gene matches: 10. The CDR3 has 15 residues. The CDR3 coding sequence is TGTGCCAGTAGTCTGTCAGCGGGAGGGCCGGGCGAGCAGTACTTC. This codes for CASSLSAGGPGEQYF. The entire variable domain, with the rest obtained from reference TRBV19 and TRBJ2-7, is as follows: DGGITQSPKYLFRKEGQNVTLSCEQNLNHDAMYWYRQDPGQGLRLIYYSQIVNDFQKGDIAEGYSVSREKKESFPLTVTSAQKNPTAFYLCASSLSAGGPGEQYFGPGTRLTVT.

Notes on this clonotype: The junction and the germline gene differ at one end; a read error may be behind it. The chain recombines TRBV4-1 with TRBJ2-1, with 7 bases that match TRBD2. There are 17 residues in the CDR3. The germline V gene has CDR1 MGHRA and CDR2 YSYEKL. CDR3 protein: CASSQWRGLGTYDEQFF. CDR3 bases: TGCGCCAGCAGCCAATGGCGGGGGTTAGGCACCTACGATGAGCAGTTCTTC.

This chain uses TRBV7-2 with TRBJ2-5; D gene unclear. The CDR3 has 12 residues. V lost 4 bases to trimming and J lost 5 bases, with 8 bases between them. Per the germline V gene, CDR1 is SGHTA and CDR2 is FQGNSA. As DNA, the CDR3 is TGTGCCAGCAGCTCTGTTAGGGAGACCCAGTACTTC. It encodes CASSSVRETQYF.

J is TRBJ2-2 and V is TRBV7-7, with D maybe TRBD2 (5 bases). V lost 5 bases and J lost 6, with 13 bases in between. The V gene's germline CDR1 is SSHAT and CDR2 FNYEAQ (reference sequence). The CDR3 covers 14 residues. The CDR3 here is CASSAAPGAGELFF. DNA for the CDR3: TGTGCCAGCAGCGCGGCTCCCGGGGCCGGGGAGCTGTTTTTT.

The V and J genes are TRBV7-3 and TRBJ2-3; possible D gene TRBD2, 6 bases. The germline V gene encodes CDR1 SGHTA and CDR2 FQGTGA. Trimming removed 7 bases from V and 2 bases from J, with 16 bases in between. The CDR3 has 15 residues. In DNA, the CDR3 is TGTGCCAGCACCCCCGTAGCGGCGCCCACAGATACGCAGTATTTT. This translates into CASTPVAAPTDTQYF.

Remarks on this clonotype: One end of the junction varies from germline; a read error may be responsible. V and J are TRBV6-2 or TRBV6-3 and TRBJ2-5; 9 bases map to TRBD2. In germline, CDR1 is MNHEY, CDR2 SVGEGT. This CDR3 is built from 19 residues. This chain's CDR3 is CASSEEHAGVAGVLETQCF. DNA of the CDR3: TGTGCCAGCAGTGAAGAACACGCCGGGGTAGCGGGAGTATTGGAGACCCAGTGCTTC.

The chain combines TRBV6-1 with TRBJ1-3; D is uncertain. The length of the CDR3 is 17 residues. Trimming took 3 bases from V and 2 from J, leaving 17 bases between them. Germline V gene lookup returns CDR1 MNHNS and CDR2 SASEGT. This CDR3 is CASSEIPEAGPGNTIYF. CDR3 DNA: TGTGCCAGCAGTGAGATCCCCGAGGCGGGCCCTGGAAACACCATATATTTT.

This clonotype showed up just a few times. V and J are TRBV7-2 and TRBJ2-3; a possible D gene is TRBD1 (5 bases). V was cut by 2 bases and J by 7 bases, with 13 bases left in between. There are 14 residues in the CDR3. Germline V gene lookup returns CDR1 SGHTA and CDR2 FQGNSA. As DNA, the CDR3 is TGTGCCAGCAGCTTAAGGCAGGGCATAAATACGCAGTATTTT. Its protein product is CASSLRQGINTQYF.

The chain recombines TRBV3-1 with TRBJ2-1; the D gene is possibly TRBD2 (6 bases). This CDR3 contains 15 residues. The germline gives CDR1 LGHDT, CDR2 YNNKEL (reference sequence). The germline V and J ends were trimmed by 0 bases and 5 bases, with 11 bases remaining between them. The CDR3 coding sequence is TGTGCCAGCAGCCAAGACCCAGCGGGCCACAATGAGCAGTTCTTC. Its protein product is CASSQDPAGHNEQFF.

V and J are TRBV2 and TRBJ1-5; D is uncertain. This CDR3 contains 14 residues. Germline V gene data show CDR1 as SNHLY and CDR2 as FYNNEI. Trimming took 11 bases from V and 5 from J, leaving 19 bases between them. The CDR3: CACRGAGLDQPQHF. The CDR3 bases are TGTGCCTGTCGAGGAGCGGGGTTGGATCAGCCCCAGCATTTT. The full variable domain, rest sourced from reference TRBV2 and TRBJ1-5, is EPEVTQTPSHQVTQMGQEVILRCVPISNHLYFYWYRQILGQKVEFLVSFYNNEISEKSEIFDDQFSVERPDGSNFTLKIRSTKLEDSAMYFCACRGAGLDQPQHFGDGTRLSIL.

J is TRBJ2-1 and V is TRBV27; 7 nucleotides align to TRBD2. The CDR3 spans 16 residues. The germline V gene has CDR1 MNHEY and CDR2 SMNVEV (reference sequence). V shed 4 bases, J shed 2 bases, and the junction held 8 bases outside the gene matches. CDR3 DNA sequence: TGTGCCAGCAGTTACAGACTAGCTGAACCCTACAATGAGCAGTTCTTC. It specifies CASSYRLAEPYNEQFF.